This entry concerns a single T cell receptor (beta chain). This clonotype occurred a few times. The specificity of this receptor is unknown. It has no much larger one-base neighbor in the sample; base qualities were not kept. This sample is part of a study of T cells after yellow fever vaccination (dated by TCRdb to between 2018 and 2021). For context, the study as a whole: The SMART-Seq v4 Ultra Low Input RNA kit was used to prepare libraries from fractions with low cell numbers. Bulk PBMC replicates and cell subsets were isolated from blood drawn at multiple timepoints before and after both primary and secondary immunization. Bulk TCR alpha and beta repertoires were sequenced longitudinally to track T-cell clones before and after primary and booster YFV17D yellow fever vaccination. Two healthy male donors made up the cohort, one aged 18 to 30 years and the other aged 30 to 39 years. General conclusions and limits of the study: After the booster, most clones that had expanded after primary vaccination were detected again (nearly 98% of CD4 and more than 80% of CD8), suggesting broad maintenance of memory. A small share of clonotypes occurred in both CD4 and CD8 compartments, likely arising from convergent recombination. Because only a couple of donors were included in the study, the extent to which the findings can be generalized is limited. Computational filtering was required because FACS-sorted repertoires could contain abundant contaminating clonotypes from the bulk population. The secondary T-cell response was found to be weaker but faster than the primary response, with a peak reached on day 5 rather than on day 15.

Sequencing relied on an Illumina NovaSeq 6000. TCR cDNA was synthesized by 5'RACE template switching, through which a universal primer site and unique molecular identifiers were introduced. Priming for cDNA synthesis came from both the TCR alpha and TCR beta constant segments. Libraries were amplified in two PCR steps, with sample barcodes and sequencing adapters added in the second step. Libraries were sequenced on Illumina HiSeq 2500 (2x100 bp) or NovaSeq (2x150 bp). For the original study's pipeline: Reads were demultiplexed and collapsed into UMI consensus sequences with MIGEC, and V(D)J alignment was performed with MiXCR. Clonotypes responding to the vaccine were identified with edgeR on replicate PBMC samples, with the criteria of FDR below 0.01 and a log2 fold change above 5 up to day 15. Each bulk clonotype was labeled CD4 or CD8 based on which sequenced repertoire, CD4 or CD8, contained the clonotype at higher abundance. TCRdb trimmed public reads at Q25 via fastp, called clones via MiXCR and kept in-frame beta chains. Records with the same CDR3 protein are collapsed into one entry carrying the most frequent genes and DNA. TCRdb's processing, not the study's, gives the V and J calls here. The sample table contains approximately 300,000 distinct CDR3 sequences; only one count was recorded for around 10% of them. The ten largest clones take up about 3.3% of the sample.

The sample's treatment or condition, from its label and the paper: live attenuated yellow fever vaccine strain. A standard Ficoll-Paque protocol was used to isolate PBMCs from peripheral blood. CD4 and CD8 T-cell fractions were isolated with Dynabeads CD4 and CD8 positive selection kits. TriZol was used to extract RNA from bulk PBMCs, from CD4 and CD8 fractions, and from dextramer-positive and dextramer-negative fractions. Trimming costs V 6 bases and J 1 base, and their ends lie 8 bases apart. From the germline V gene, CDR1 is MNHNS and CDR2 is SASEGT. Reading from cysteine to phenylalanine, the CDR3 counts 13 amino acids. The only DNA kept is the CDR3, 39 bases in frame from the first base.

The chain joins TRBV6-1 to TRBJ2-3, with an unclear D gene assignment. This specimen was CD4+ T cells sorted from PBMCs, taken 45 days after the yellow fever booster vaccination. The receptor was isolated from a man aged 18 to 30 who received the YFV17D yellow fever vaccine. The nucleotides read TGTGCCAGCAGAGACGACGGCACAGATACGCAGTATTTT. Its product reads: CASRDDGTDTQYF.